The 19 T cell receptor beta chains below come from one sample, sequenced in a study of response to subunit inactivated influenza vaccine. TCRdb independently ran MiXCR on the RT-PCR reads; one entry per CDR3 protein. The sample includes about 540,000 distinct CDR3 sequences, about 15% seen only once; the top ten take around 10%. Source: PBMCs from blood, taken 12 days after vaccination. The receptors here all came from a middle-aged man who received an inactivated influenza vaccine.

This clonotype has more than one count but fewer than ten. The genes are TRBV28 and TRBJ1-6, with D unresolved. Germline CDR1 reads MDHEN; CDR2 reads SYDVKM. V was shortened by 3 bases and J by 5 bases, with 14 bases between the two germline ends. This CDR3 has 16 amino acids. The CDR3 loop reads CASSFLSVGDNSPLHF. The CDR3 nucleotides read TGTGCCAGCAGTTTCCTTTCGGTGGGCGATAATTCACCCCTCCACTTT.

This chain connects TRBV6-1 to TRBJ2-7; 8 bases align to TRBD2. Germline V gives CDR1 MNHNS, CDR2 SASEGT. Trimming at V came to 5 bases and at J to 3 bases, leaving 3 bases not matched to a gene. The CDR3 is made up of 13 amino acids. The CDR3 here is CASSRTSFYEQYF. The DNA for the CDR3 is TGTGCCAGCAGTCGGACTAGCTTCTACGAGCAGTACTTC.

This chain joins TRBV24-1 and TRBJ2-3; D possibly corresponds to TRBD2 (6 bases). V lost 2 bases and J lost 2, with 19 bases in between. The length of the CDR3 is 18 residues. Germline CDR1 is KGHDR and CDR2 is SFDVKD. The CDR3 protein is CATSDSQYVSGYTDTQYF. CDR3 coding DNA: TGTGCCACCAGTGATTCCCAGTATGTTAGCGGCTACACAGATACGCAGTATTTT.

The CDR3 DNA reads TGTGCCAGCAGTGAATCGTGGGGACAGGGGAACACCGGGGAGCTGTTTTTT. The encoded protein is CASSESWGQGNTGELFF. The V gene is TRBV25-1, the J gene TRBJ2-2, with 9 bases that match TRBD1. The CDR3 length is 17 residues. Germline V CDR1 and CDR2: MGHDK, SYGVNS. After removal of 1 base from V and 1 base from J, the junction contained 4 bases not matched to a gene. Full variable domain (remainder filled in from reference TRBV25-1 and TRBJ2-2): EADIYQTPRYLVIGTGKKITLECSQTMGHDKMYWYQQDPGMELHLIHYSYGVNSTEKGDLSSESTVSRIRTEHFPLTLESARPSHTSQYLCASSESWGQGNTGELFFGEGSRLTVL.

This clonotype was counted only a few times. This chain links TRBV30 with TRBJ2-7; TRBD2 matches 8 bases. V lost 1 base and J lost 5; bases outside the gene matches: 4. The length of the CDR3 is 13 residues. The germline V gene encodes CDR1 GTSNPN and CDR2 SVGIG (reference sequence). This CDR3 is CAWSAGRANEQYF. The CDR3 bases are TGTGCCTGGAGTGCCGGGAGGGCCAACGAGCAGTACTTC.

This clonotype was seen more than once but under ten times. J is TRBJ1-6 and V is TRBV12-3 or TRBV12-4, with a possible D match to TRBD1 (6 bases). The V gene lost 5 bases and the J gene lost 13 bases, with 18 bases spanning the gap. This CDR3 spans 14 amino acids. As DNA, the CDR3 is TGTGCCAGCAGTCGGACAGCTTCCTTAATGCCCCTCCACTTT. Translating it yields CASSRTASLMPLHF.

V and J are TRBV6-1 and TRBJ1-6; 9 nucleotides match TRBD1. The germline V gene has CDR1 MNHNS and CDR2 SASEGT. The CDR3 has 15 residues. V dropped 4 bases and J dropped 5; count of bases not matched to a gene: 3. The chain's CDR3 is CASSARTGDNSPLHF. In nucleotides, the CDR3 is TGTGCCAGCAGTGCTAGGACAGGGGATAATTCACCCCTCCACTTT.

The genes are TRBV5-1 and TRBJ2-7; 8 nucleotides match TRBD1. This CDR3 is 15 amino acids long. The trim removed 4 bases at V and 2 bases at J, leaving 8 bases unmatched. Germline-derived CDR1 and CDR2 are SGHRS and YFSETQ. The CDR3 is CASSIGQGGTYEQYF. The CDR3 bases are TGCGCCAGCAGCATCGGACAGGGTGGCACCTACGAGCAGTACTTC. Variable domain in full (rest from reference TRBV5-1 and TRBJ2-7): KAGVTQTPRYLIKTRGQQVTLSCSPISGHRSVSWYQQTPGQGLQFLFEYFSETQRNKGNFPGRFSGRQFSNSRSEMNVSTLELGDSALYLCASSIGQGGTYEQYFGPGTRLTVT.

This clonotype was found many times. The chain carries TRBV19 and TRBJ1-6, with TRBD1 matching over 9 bases. Germline V gene sequence: CDR1 LNHDA, CDR2 SQIVND (reference sequence). This CDR3 is 14 amino acids long. V lost 3 bases and J lost 7; bases outside the gene matches: 1. The CDR3 loop is CASSIGTGNSPLHF. The DNA for the CDR3 is TGTGCCAGTAGTATCGGGACAGGGAATTCACCCCTCCACTTT. Variable domain in full (rest from reference TRBV19 and TRBJ1-6): DGGITQSPKYLFRKEGQNVTLSCEQNLNHDAMYWYRQDPGQGLRLIYYSQIVNDFQKGDIAEGYSVSREKKESFPLTVTSAQKNPTAFYLCASSIGTGNSPLHFGNGTRLTVT.

Only a few counts were recorded for this clonotype. The chain is built from TRBV6-5 and TRBJ2-1; 10 bases line up with TRBD2. J lost 4 bases, V lost 2 bases, and 5 bases had no gene match. CDR1 and CDR2 from the germline V gene are MNHEY and SVGAGI. This CDR3 spans 16 amino acids. The CDR3 loop reads CASSYQAGGLYNEQFF. In DNA, the CDR3 is TGTGCCAGCAGTTACCAAGCGGGAGGGCTATACAATGAGCAGTTCTTC.

This clonotype has a count of ten or more. This sequence joins TRBV9 and TRBJ2-1; 8 nucleotides match TRBD2. V was clipped by 2 bases and J by 8 bases; unmatched bases: 6. The CDR3 runs 14 residues. Germline loops: CDR1 SGDLS, CDR2 YYNGEE. CDR3 residues: CASSVGGRTDEQFF. DNA of the CDR3: TGTGCCAGCAGCGTCGGCGGGAGGACTGATGAGCAGTTCTTC.

This clonotype was observed a handful of times. In DNA, the CDR3 is TGTGCCAGCACACCCTCCGGGACAGGGTATCCCACCGGGGAGCTGTTTTTT. Translating it yields CASTPSGTGYPTGELFF. This chain connects TRBV6-1 to TRBJ2-2; 9 positions match TRBD1. Trimming at V came to 7 bases and at J to 4 bases, leaving 13 bases not matched to a gene. Germline loops: CDR1 MNHNS, CDR2 SASEGT. The CDR3 is 17 amino acids.

The V call is TRBV12-3 or TRBV12-4, the J call TRBJ2-5, with D possibly matching TRBD1 (5 bases). The V gene lost 3 bases and the J gene lost 1 base, with 12 bases spanning the gap. This CDR3 spans 15 amino acids. The CDR3 protein is CASSLSGNSQETQYF. CDR3 DNA: TGTGCCAGCAGTTTGTCAGGGAATTCCCAAGAGACCCAGTACTTC.

This clonotype was counted between two and nine times. This chain uses TRBV27 with TRBJ2-1, with a tentative D call TRBD2 (6 bases). In germline, CDR1 is MNHEY, CDR2 SMNVEV (reference sequence). The CDR3 is 19 amino acids. The V and J ends lost 8 bases and 6 bases respectively, with 32 bases between them. The CDR3 sequence is CASSWGDGLGAETFNEQFF. The DNA of the CDR3 is TGTGCCAGCTCCTGGGGGGATGGCTTAGGGGCGGAGACCTTCAATGAGCAGTTCTTC.

In this sample, this clonotype turned up many times. The CDR3 loop is CASSQDRATDTQYF. The CDR3 nucleotides are TGCGCCAGCAGCCAGGACAGGGCCACAGATACGCAGTATTTT. The rearrangement links TRBV4-3 to TRBJ2-3; 8 positions agree with TRBD1. Germline V CDR1 and CDR2: LGHNA, YSLEER. The CDR3 spans 14 residues. Germline trimming cut 3 bases from V and 2 bases from J; bases unmatched to any gene: 1.

This clonotype has just a few counts. The gene calls are TRBV11-2 and TRBJ2-7; the D gene is possibly TRBD1 (5 bases). Trimming removed 1 base at V and 2 bases at J, with 15 bases between. The CDR3 extends over 16 amino acids. Germline CDR1 reads SGHAT; CDR2 reads FQNNGV. The CDR3 coding sequence is TGTGCCAGCAGCTTAGGTGGGGCAGCCTTTACCTACGAGCAGTACTTC. Protein: CASSLGGAAFTYEQYF.

The chain is built from TRBV6-2 or TRBV6-3 and TRBJ2-3; TRBD2 agrees at 8 bases. The CDR3 is 14 residues long. J was trimmed by 5 bases and V by 5 bases; bases with no gene match: 6. Germline V gives CDR1 MNHEY, CDR2 SVGEGT. DNA for the CDR3: TGTGCCAGCAGTAAAAGCGGGAGTGGAGATACGCAGTATTTT. Its translation: CASSKSGSGDTQYF.

This sequence joins TRBV29-1 and TRBJ2-3; TRBD1 matches 8 bases. Trimming cost V 6 bases and J 3 bases; bases outside gene matches: 11. The germline gives CDR1 SQVTM, CDR2 ANQGSEA. This CDR3 region has 15 residues. The CDR3 bases are TGCAGCGTGGTGGAACAGGGGGTGTGGACAGATACGCAGTATTTT. Its translation is CSVVEQGVWTDTQYF.

The chain employs TRBV19 and TRBJ2-1, with 9 bases identical to TRBD2. Germline V gene lookup returns CDR1 LNHDA and CDR2 SQIVND (reference sequence). The CDR3 totals 14 residues. V trimming: 7 bases; J trimming: 4 bases; junction bases outside the gene matches: 5. This CDR3 is CASKASGRYNEQFF. CDR3 bases: TGTGCCAGTAAAGCAAGCGGGAGGTACAATGAGCAGTTCTTC.